This T cell receptor (beta chain) was sequenced during a study of blood T cells in healthy people across ages (dated by TCRdb to 2014 to 2015). As for the study more broadly: In model experiments, roughly one uniquely barcoded TCR beta cDNA molecule per two T cells was captured by template switching. Using deep sequencing normalized with unique cDNA molecular identifiers, the study measured how TCR beta repertoire diversity changes with age. Four age groups were formed from the donors: young (average approximately 16 years), middle-aged (less than 40), aged (approximately 60) and long-lived (less than 85). To avoid experimental bias, donors of different ages were randomly spread across the sequencing lanes. The study analyzed two additional independent replicas of 1 million unique cDNA reads from the same blood draw for two donors, one aged 18 to 29 and one aged 80 or older. Results and caveats for the whole study, not just this receptor: Conclusive comparison of naive and antigen-experienced compartments was prevented by the profiling of bulk unsorted PBMCs. Compared with the aged group, more naive CD4+ T cells, fewer expanded clones and increased TCR diversity were shown by the long-lived group, suggesting age selection. Estimates of total diversity based on one million sequenced T cells were considered lower bounds and underestimates. The percentage of naive T cells measured by flow cytometry correlated strongly with observed TCR beta diversity. The CMV infection status of donors was not known, potentially confounding age-related changes in expanded clonotypes. As age increased, observed TCR beta diversity per million T cells dropped in a roughly linear way, and a significant reduction was already evident by age approximately 40.

Receptor libraries were prepared by 5' RACE. The instrument was an Illumina HiSeq 2500. A second PCR of about 6 to 11 cycles was performed with a sample-barcoded 5' primer and a J-beta primer mix. A unique molecular identifier was introduced onto each TCR beta cDNA molecule by a template-switch 5' adaptor carrying 12 random nucleotides. Each sample yielded at least 2.5 million CDR3-containing paired-end reads. All of the RNA was converted into first-strand cDNA using the Mint cDNA synthesis kit, with a TRBC-specific oligonucleotide serving as the primer. All cDNA was treated with uracil-DNA glycosylase and then went through a first 18-cycle PCR with the universal primers M1SS and BC2_uni_R. Turning to the authors' computational methods: For normalization, 1 million high-quality reads were randomly selected from each sample, with every read carrying a distinct molecular identifier. Instead of being binned into consensus sequences, reads that shared molecular identifiers were thrown out. MiTCR, set to a Q25 quality threshold and the strictest error-elimination algorithm, was used for CDR3 identification, clonotype clustering and error correction. A nonparametric unseen species model with Euler transformation was used to estimate a lower bound on total TCR beta diversity. TCRdb's own reprocessing of the public reads used fastp at Q25 and MiXCR and kept productive beta chains. Here each entry gathers all rows of one CDR3 protein and keeps the most common genes and DNA. The V and J calls and clone size are TCRdb's, not the authors'. Counted in this sample were about 1.4 million distinct CDR3 sequences; around 59% of them appeared once. Roughly 7% of the sample is in the top ten clones.

Donors were a few dozen systemically healthy Caucasian individuals from Russia aged 6 to 90 years. Ten milliliters of peripheral blood were drawn from each donor into EDTA-treated Vacutainer tubes. Ficoll-Paque density-gradient centrifugation was used to isolate PBMCs, with at least 6.5 million per sample. Total RNA was extracted from PBMCs with Trizol reagent, with at least 5 micrograms obtained per sample. The percentages of naive CD45RAhigh/CD27high T cells were determined by flow cytometry on a PBMC aliquot from every donor. Comments on this clonotype: Its antigen has not been determined. Within one base of it there is no much larger clone, and no base qualities were kept.

This TCR came from a man younger than 35 in good health. Input material: blood.

The CDR3 protein is CASSLRGARPIYGYTF. The DNA sequence is as follows: TGTGCCAGCAGTTTACGGGGGGCTCGCCCGATCTATGGCTACACCTTC. This chain is built from TRBV27 and TRBJ1-2; the D region possibly corresponds to TRBD1 (6 bases align). CDR1 and CDR2, looked up from the germline V gene (reference sequence), are MNHEY and SMNVEV. Trimming costs V 2 bases and J 4 bases, and their ends lie 17 bases apart. The CDR3 starts with the cysteine, ends with the phenylalanine, and has 16 residues. Only the CDR3 part of the read is kept: 48 bases, read in frame from the first base.